This T cell receptor (beta chain) came from a study of identical twins. Study results and caveats: Memory repertoires lacked the insertion deficit that abundant cord blood beta clonotypes showed.

Each CDR3 protein gets one entry after TCRdb re-called the 5' RACE reads with MiXCR. The data show approximately 700,000 distinct CDR3 sequences, around 6% seen once. This clonotype showed up just a few times. The target antigen is unknown. Between the trimmed V and J ends, which lost 6 bases and 5 bases, there was a span of 14 bases. Germline V gene sequence: CDR1 DFQATT, CDR2 SNEGSKA (reference sequence). The CDR3 totals 13 residues. Sequences were obtained from naive T cells sorted from blood. This chain joins TRBV20-1 and TRBJ1-5; possible D gene TRBD1, 5 bases. The receptor was isolated from a man aged 18 to 30 in good health. The CDR3 loop reads CSATTDADQPQHF. DNA of the CDR3: TGCAGTGCGACGACAGACGCAGATCAGCCCCAGCATTTT.